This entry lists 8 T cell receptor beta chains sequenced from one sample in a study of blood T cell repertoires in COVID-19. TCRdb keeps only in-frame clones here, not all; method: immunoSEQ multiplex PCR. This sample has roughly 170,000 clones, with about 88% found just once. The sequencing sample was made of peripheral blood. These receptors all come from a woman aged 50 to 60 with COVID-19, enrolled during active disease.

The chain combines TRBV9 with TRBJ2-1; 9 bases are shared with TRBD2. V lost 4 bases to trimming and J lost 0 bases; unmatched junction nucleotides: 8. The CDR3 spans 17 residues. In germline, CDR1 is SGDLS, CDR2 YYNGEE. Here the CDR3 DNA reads TGTGCCAGCAGCTCAGGTAGCGGGGGAACCTCCTACAATGAGCAGTTCTTC. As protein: CASSSGSGGTSYNEQFF.

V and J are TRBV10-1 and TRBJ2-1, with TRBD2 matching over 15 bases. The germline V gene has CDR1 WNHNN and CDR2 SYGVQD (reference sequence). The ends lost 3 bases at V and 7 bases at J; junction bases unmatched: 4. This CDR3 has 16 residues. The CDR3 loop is CASSDGLAGGRNEQFF. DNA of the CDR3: TGCGCCAGCAGTGATGGACTAGCGGGGGGGCGGAATGAGCAGTTCTTC.

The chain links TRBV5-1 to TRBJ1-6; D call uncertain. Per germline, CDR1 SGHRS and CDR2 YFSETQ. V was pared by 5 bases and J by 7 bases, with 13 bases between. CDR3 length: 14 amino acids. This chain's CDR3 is CASSYSGQNSPLHF. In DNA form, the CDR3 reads TGCGCCAGCAGTTACAGCGGGCAAAATTCACCCCTCCACTTT.

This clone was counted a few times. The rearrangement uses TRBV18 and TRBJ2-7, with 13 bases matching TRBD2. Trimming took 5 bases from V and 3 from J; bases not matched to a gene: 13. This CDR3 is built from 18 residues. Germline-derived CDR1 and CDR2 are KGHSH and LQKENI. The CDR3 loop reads CASSVGPPGTSGDYEQYF. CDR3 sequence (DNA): TGTGCCAGCTCAGTTGGACCTCCCGGGACTAGCGGGGACTACGAGCAGTACTTC.

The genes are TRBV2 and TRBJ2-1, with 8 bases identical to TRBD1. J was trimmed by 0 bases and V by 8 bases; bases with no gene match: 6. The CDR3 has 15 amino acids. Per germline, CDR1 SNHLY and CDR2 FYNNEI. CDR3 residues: CASGLDRGSYNEQFF. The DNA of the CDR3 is TGTGCCAGCGGCTTAGACAGGGGCTCCTACAATGAGCAGTTCTTC.

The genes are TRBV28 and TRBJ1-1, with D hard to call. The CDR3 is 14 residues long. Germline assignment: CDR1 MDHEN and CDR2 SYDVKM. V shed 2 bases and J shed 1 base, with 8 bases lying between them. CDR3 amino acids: CASSLMPKNTEAFF. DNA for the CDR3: TGTGCCAGCAGTTTAATGCCTAAGAACACTGAAGCTTTCTTT. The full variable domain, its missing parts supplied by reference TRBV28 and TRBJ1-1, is DVKVTQSSRYLVKRTGEKVFLECVQDMDHENMFWYRQDPGLGLRLIYFSYDVKMKEKGDIPEGYSVSREKKERFSLILESASTNQTSMYLCASSLMPKNTEAFFGQGTRLTVV.

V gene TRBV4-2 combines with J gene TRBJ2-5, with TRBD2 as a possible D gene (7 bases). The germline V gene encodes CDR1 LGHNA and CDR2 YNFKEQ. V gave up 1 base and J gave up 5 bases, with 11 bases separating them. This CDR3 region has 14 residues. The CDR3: CASSQGGGAETQYF. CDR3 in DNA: TGTGCCAGCAGCCAAGGGGGGGGCGCGGAGACCCAGTACTTC.

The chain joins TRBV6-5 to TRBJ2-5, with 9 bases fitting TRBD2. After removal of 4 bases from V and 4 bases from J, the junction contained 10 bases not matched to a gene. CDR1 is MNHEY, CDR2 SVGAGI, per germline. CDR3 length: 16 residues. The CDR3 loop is CASSLSGSGGSETQYF. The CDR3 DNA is TGTGCCAGCAGTTTATCGGGTAGCGGGGGATCAGAGACCCAGTACTTC.